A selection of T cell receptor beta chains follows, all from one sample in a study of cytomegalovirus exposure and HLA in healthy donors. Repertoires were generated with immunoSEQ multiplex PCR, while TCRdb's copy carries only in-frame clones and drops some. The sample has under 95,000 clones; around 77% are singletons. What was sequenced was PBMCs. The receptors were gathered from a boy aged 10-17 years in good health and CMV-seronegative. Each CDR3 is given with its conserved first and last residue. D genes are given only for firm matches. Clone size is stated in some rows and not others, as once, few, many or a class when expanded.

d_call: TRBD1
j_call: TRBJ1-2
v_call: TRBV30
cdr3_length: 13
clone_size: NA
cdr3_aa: CAWTRDRTYGYTF
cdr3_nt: TGTGCCTGGACCCGGGACAGGACCTATGGCTACACCTTC

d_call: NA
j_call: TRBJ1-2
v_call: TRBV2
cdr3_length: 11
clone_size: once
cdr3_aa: CASSEASFHTF
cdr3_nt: TGTGCCAGCAGTGAAGCTTCTTTTCACACCTTC

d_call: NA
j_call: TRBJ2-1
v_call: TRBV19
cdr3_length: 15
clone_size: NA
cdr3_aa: CASLDSYASYNEQFF
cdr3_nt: TGTGCCAGTCTCGACAGTTACGCCTCCTACAATGAGCAGTTCTTC

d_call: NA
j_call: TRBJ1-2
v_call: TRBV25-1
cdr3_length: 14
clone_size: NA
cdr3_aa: CASSEPTGGYGYTF
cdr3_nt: TGTGCCAGCAGTGAACCTACAGGTGGCTATGGCTACACCTTC

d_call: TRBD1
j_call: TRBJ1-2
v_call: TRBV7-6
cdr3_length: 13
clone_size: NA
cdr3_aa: CASSLTGGEGYTF
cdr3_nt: TGTGCCAGCAGCTTAACAGGGGGTGAGGGCTACACCTTC

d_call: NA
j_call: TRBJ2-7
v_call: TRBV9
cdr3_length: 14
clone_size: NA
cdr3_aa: CASSGTGMTYEQYF
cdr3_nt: TGTGCCAGCAGCGGGACGGGAATGACCTACGAGCAGTACTTC

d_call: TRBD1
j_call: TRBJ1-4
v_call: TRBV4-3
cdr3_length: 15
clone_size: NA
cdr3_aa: CASSQQQGTNEKLFF
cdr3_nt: TGCGCCAGCAGCCAACAACAGGGGACTAATGAAAAACTGTTTTTT

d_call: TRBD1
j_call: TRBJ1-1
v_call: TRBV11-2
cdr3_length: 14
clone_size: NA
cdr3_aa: CASSSNRGATEAFF
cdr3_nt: TGTGCCAGCAGCTCCAACAGGGGCGCCACTGAAGCTTTCTTT

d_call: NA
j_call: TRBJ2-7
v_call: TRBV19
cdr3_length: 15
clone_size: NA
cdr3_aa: CASSGGTGSSYEQYF
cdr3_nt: TGTGCCAGTAGCGGGGGGACAGGAAGCTCCTACGAGCAGTACTTC

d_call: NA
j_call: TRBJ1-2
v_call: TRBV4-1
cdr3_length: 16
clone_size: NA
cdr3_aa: CASSQADGGRDYGYTF
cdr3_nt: TGCGCCAGCAGCCAGGCGGATGGAGGGAGAGACTATGGCTACACCTTC

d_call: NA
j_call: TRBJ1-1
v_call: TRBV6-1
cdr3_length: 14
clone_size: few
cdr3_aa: CASSDSRVSTEAFF
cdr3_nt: TGTGCCAGCAGTGACAGCAGGGTATCCACTGAAGCTTTCTTT

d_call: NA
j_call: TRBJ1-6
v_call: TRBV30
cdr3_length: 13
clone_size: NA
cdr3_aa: CAWRGSPNSPLHF
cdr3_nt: TGTGCCTGGAGGGGCAGCCCTAATTCACCCCTCCACTTT

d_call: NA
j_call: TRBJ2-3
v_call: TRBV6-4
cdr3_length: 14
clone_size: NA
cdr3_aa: CASSRQGLTDTQYF
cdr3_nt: TGTGCCAGCAGTCGCCAGGGATTGACAGATACGCAGTATTTT

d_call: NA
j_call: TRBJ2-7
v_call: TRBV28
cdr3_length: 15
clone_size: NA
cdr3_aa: CASSSLQSPSYEQYF
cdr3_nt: TGTGCCAGCAGTTCATTACAATCCCCGTCCTACGAGCAGTACTTC

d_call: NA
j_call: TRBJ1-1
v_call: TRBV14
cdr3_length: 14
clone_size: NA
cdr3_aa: CASSQVRLKGEAFF
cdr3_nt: TGTGCCAGCAGCCAGGTTCGACTGAAAGGTGAAGCTTTCTTT

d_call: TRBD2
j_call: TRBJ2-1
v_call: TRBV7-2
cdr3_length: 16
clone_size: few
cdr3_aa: CASSSGLAGASWEQFF
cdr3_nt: TGTGCCAGCAGCTCGGGACTAGCGGGGGCTTCTTGGGAGCAGTTCTTC

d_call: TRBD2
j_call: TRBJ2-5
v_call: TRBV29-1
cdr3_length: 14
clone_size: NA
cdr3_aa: CSVTSSGGKETQYF
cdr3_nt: TGCAGCGTTACATCTAGCGGAGGAAAAGAGACCCAGTACTTC

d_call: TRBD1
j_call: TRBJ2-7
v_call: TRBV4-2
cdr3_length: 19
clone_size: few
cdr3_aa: CASSQDFTADRPGSYEQYF
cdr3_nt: TGTGCCAGCAGCCAAGATTTTACTGCGGACAGGCCGGGCTCCTACGAGCAGTACTTC

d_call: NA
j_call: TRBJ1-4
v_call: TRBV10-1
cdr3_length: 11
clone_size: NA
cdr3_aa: CASPGGEKLFF
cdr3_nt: TGCGCCAGCCCCGGGGGTGAAAAACTGTTTTTT

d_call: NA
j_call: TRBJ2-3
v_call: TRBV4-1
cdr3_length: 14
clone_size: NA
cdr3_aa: CASSQDPLTDTQYF
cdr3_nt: TGCGCCAGCAGCCAAGATCCCTTAACAGATACGCAGTATTTT

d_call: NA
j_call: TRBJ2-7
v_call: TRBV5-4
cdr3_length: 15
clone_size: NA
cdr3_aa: CASSLIQSSSYEQYF
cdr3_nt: TGTGCCAGCAGCTTGATACAGTCGAGCTCCTACGAGCAGTACTTC

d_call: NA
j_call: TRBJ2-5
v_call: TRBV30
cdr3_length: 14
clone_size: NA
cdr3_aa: CAWRMLGPQETQYF
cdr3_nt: TGTGCCTGGAGAATGCTGGGCCCACAAGAGACCCAGTACTTC

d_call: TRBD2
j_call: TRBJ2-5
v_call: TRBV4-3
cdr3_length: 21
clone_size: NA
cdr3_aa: CASSQDVGFSGRSGGEETQYF
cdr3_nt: TGCGCCAGCAGCCAAGATGTCGGGTTTAGCGGGAGGAGCGGTGGTGAAGAGACCCAGTACTTC

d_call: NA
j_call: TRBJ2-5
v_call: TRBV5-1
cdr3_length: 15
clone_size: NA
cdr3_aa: CASSLAGTRVGTQYF
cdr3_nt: TGCGCCAGCAGCTTGGCCGGGACACGGGTGGGGACCCAGTACTTC

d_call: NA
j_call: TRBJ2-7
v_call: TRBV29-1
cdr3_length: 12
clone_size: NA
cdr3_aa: CSAQTVSYEQYF
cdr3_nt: TGCAGCGCTCAGACAGTCTCCTACGAGCAGTACTTC

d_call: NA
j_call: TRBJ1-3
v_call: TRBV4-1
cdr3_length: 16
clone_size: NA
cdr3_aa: CASSQGGRFSGNTIYF
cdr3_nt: TGCGCCAGCAGCCAAGGAGGTCGGTTCTCTGGAAACACCATATATTTT